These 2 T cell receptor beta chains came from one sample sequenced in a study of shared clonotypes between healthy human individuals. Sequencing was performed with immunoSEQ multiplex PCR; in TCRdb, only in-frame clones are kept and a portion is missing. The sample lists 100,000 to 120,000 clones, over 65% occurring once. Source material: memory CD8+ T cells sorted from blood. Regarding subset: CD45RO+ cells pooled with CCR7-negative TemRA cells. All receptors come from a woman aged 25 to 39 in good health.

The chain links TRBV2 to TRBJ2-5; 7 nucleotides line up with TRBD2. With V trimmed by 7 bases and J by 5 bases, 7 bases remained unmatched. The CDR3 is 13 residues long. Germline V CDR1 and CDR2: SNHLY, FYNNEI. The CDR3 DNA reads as TGTGCCAGCACCCGAGGGGAGGGTGAGACCCAGTACTTC. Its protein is CASTRGEGETQYF.

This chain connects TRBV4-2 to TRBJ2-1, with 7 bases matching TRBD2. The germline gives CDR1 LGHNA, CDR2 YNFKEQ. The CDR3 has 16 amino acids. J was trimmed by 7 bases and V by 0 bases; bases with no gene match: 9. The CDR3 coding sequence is TGTGCCAGCAGCCAAGATGAGGGAGGGCCTTCAAATGAGCAGTTCTTC. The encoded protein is CASSQDEGGPSNEQFF.